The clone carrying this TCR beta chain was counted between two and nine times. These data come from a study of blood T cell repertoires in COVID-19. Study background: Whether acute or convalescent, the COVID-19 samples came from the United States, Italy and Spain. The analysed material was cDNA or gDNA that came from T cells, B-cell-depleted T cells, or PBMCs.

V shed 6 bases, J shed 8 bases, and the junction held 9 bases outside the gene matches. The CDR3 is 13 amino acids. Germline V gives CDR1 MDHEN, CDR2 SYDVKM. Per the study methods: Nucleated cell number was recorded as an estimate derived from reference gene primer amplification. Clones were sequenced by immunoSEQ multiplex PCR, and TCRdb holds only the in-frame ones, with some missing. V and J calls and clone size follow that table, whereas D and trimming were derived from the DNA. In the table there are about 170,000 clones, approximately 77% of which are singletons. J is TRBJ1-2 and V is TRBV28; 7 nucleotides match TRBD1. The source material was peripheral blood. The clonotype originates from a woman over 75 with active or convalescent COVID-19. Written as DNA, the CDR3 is TGTGCCAGCAGACCTGACAGGGTGGGAGGCTACACCTTC. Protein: CASRPDRVGGYTF.